Sequencing of this T cell receptor beta chain was carried out in a study of T cells after yellow fever vaccination. The CDR3 runs to 15 residues. J gave up 3 bases and V 6 bases, and 8 bases lay outside the gene matches. Germline V CDR1 and CDR2: SQVTM, ANQGSEA. Whole-study results and caveats: Weaker overall was a secondary response that nonetheless peaked faster, on day 5 versus 15.

This clonotype has a handful of counts. Its antigen is not known. TCRdb redid the calling of the 5' RACE reads with MiXCR, one entry per CDR3 protein. This sample carries approximately 600,000 distinct CDR3 sequences, about 12% of them seen once, and the ten largest clones take under 15%. The input for sequencing was PBMCs, taken on the day of the yellow fever booster vaccination. The receptor's source is a man aged 25 to 40 who received the YFV17D yellow fever vaccine. The gene calls are TRBV29-1 and TRBJ2-1; 10 bases agree with TRBD2. CDR3 DNA: TGCAGCGTCACCAGGACTAGCGGATTCTACAATGAGCAGTTCTTC. Its translation is CSVTRTSGFYNEQFF.